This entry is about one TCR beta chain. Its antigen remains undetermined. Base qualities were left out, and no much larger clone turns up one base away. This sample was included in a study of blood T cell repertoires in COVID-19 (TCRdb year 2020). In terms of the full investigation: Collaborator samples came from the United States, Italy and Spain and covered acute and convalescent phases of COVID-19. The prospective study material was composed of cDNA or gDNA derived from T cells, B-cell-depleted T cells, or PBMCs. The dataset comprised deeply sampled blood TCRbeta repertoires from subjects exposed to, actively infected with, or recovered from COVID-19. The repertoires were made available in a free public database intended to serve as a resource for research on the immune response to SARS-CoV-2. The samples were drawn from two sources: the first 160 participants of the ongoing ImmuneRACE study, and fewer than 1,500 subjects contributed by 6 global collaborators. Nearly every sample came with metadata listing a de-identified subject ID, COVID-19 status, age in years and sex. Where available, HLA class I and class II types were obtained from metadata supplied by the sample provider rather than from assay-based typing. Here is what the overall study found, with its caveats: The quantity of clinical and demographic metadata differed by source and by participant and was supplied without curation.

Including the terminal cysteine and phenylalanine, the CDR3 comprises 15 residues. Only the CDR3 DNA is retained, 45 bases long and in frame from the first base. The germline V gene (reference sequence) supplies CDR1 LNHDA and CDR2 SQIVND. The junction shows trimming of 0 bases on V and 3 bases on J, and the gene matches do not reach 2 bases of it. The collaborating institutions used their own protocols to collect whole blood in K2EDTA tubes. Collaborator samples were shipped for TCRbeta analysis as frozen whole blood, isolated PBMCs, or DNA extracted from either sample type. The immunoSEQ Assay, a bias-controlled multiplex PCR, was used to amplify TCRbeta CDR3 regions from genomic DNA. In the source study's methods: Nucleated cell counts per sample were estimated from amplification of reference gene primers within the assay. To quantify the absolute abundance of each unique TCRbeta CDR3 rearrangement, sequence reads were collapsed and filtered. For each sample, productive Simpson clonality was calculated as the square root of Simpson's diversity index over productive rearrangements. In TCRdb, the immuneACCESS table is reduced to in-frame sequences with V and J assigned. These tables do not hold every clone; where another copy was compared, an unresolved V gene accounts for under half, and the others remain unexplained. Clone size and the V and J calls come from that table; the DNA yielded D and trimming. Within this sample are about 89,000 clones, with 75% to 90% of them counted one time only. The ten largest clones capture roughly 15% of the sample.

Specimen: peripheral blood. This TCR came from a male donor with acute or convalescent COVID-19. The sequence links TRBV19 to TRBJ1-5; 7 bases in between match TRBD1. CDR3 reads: CASSIETGVNQPQHF. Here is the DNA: TGTGCCAGTAGTATAGAAACAGGGGTCAATCAGCCCCAGCATTTT.